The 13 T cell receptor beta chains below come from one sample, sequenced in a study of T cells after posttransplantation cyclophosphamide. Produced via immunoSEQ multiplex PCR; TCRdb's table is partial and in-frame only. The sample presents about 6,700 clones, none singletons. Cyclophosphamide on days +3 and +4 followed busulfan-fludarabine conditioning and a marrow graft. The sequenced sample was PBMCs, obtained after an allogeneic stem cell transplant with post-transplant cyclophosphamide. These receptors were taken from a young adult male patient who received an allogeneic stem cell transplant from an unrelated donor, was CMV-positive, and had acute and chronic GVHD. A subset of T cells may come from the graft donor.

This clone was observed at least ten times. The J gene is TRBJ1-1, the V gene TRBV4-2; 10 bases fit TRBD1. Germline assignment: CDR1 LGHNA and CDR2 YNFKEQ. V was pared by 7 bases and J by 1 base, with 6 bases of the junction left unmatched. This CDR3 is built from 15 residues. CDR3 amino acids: CASNHGQGENTEAFF. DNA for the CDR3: TGTGCCAGCAACCACGGACAGGGGGAGAACACTGAAGCTTTCTTT.

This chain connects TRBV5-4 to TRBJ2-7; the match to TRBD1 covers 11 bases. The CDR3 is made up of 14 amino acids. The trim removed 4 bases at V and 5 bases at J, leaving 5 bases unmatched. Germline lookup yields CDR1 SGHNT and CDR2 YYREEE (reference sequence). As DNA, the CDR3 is TGTGCCAGCAGCCCCCGGGACAGGGGGAACGAGCAGTACTTC. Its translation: CASSPRDRGNEQYF.

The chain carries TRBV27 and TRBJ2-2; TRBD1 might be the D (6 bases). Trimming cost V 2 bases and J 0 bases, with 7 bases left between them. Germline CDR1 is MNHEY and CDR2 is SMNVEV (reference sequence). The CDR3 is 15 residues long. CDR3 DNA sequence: TGTGCCAGCAGTTTAGGGGGCCCGAACACCGGGGAGCTGTTTTTT. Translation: CASSLGGPNTGELFF.

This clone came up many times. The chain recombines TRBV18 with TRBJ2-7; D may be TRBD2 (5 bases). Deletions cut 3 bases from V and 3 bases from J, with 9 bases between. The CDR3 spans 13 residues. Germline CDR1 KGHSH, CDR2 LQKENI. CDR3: CASSPGRGYEQYF. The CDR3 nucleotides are TGTGCCAGCTCACCCGGTCGGGGCTACGAGCAGTACTTC. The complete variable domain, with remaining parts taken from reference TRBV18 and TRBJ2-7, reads NAGVMQNPRHLVRRRGQEARLRCSPMKGHSHVYWYRQLPEEGLKFMVYLQKENIIDESGMPKERFSAEFPKEGPSILRIQQVVRGDSAAYFCASSPGRGYEQYFGPGTRLTVT.

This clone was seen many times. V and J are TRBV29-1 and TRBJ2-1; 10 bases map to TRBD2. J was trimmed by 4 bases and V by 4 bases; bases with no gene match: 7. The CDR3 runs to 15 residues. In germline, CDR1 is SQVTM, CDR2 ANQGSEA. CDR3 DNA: TGCAGCGTTGGTCCCGGGACTAGCGTTTACAATGAGCAGTTCTTC. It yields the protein CSVGPGTSVYNEQFF.

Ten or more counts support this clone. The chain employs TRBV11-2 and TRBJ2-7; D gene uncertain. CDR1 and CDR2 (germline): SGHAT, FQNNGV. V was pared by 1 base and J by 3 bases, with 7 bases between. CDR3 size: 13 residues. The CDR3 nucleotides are TGTGCCAGCAGCTTAGGTCCGGTCTACGAGCAGTACTTC. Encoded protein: CASSLGPVYEQYF.

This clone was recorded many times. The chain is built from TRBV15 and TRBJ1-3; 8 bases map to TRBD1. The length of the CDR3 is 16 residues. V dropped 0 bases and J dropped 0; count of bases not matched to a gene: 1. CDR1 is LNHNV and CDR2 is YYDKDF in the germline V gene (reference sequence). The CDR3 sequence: CATSRDDRGSGNTIYF. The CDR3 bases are TGTGCCACCAGCAGAGATGACAGGGGCTCTGGAAACACCATATATTTT. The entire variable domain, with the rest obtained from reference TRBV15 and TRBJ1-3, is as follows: DAMVIQNPRYQVTQFGKPVTLSCSQTLNHNVMYWYQQKSSQAPKLLFHYYDKDFNNEADTPDNFQSRRPNTSFCFLDIRSPGLGDTAMYLCATSRDDRGSGNTIYFGEGSWLTVV.

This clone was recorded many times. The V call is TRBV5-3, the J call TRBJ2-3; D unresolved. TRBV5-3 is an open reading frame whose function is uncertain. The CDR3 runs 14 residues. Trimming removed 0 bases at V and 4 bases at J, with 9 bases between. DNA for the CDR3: TGTGCCAGAAGCTTGGAATCCGTCGCAGATACGCAGTATTTT. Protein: CARSLESVADTQYF.

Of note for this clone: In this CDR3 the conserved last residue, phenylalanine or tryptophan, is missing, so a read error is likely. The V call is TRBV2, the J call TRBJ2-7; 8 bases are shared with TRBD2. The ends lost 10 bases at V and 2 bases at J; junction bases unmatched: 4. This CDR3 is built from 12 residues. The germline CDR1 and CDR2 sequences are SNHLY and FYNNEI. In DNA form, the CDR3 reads TGTGCCATCGGGGGGGGGCCCTACGAGCAGTACTTG. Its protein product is CAIGGGPYEQYL.

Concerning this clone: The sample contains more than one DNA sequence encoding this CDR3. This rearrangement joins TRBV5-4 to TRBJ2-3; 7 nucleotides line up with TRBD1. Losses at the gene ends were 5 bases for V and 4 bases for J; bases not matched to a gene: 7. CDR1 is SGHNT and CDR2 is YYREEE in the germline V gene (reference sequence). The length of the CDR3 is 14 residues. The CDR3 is CASRGGWGPDTQYF. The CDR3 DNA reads TGTGCCAGCAGAGGGGGCTGGGGGCCAGATACGCAGTATTTT.

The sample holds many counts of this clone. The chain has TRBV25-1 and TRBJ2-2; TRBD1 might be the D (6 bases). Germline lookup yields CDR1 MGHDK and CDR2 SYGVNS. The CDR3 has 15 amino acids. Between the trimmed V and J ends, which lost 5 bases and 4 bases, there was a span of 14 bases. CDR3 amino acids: CASSITGWGTGELFF. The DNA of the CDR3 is TGTGCCAGCAGTATTACAGGGTGGGGCACCGGGGAGCTGTTTTTT. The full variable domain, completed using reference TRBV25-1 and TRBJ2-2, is EADIYQTPRYLVIGTGKKITLECSQTMGHDKMYWYQQDPGMELHLIHYSYGVNSTEKGDLSSESTVSRIRTEHFPLTLESARPSHTSQYLCASSITGWGTGELFFGEGSRLTVL.

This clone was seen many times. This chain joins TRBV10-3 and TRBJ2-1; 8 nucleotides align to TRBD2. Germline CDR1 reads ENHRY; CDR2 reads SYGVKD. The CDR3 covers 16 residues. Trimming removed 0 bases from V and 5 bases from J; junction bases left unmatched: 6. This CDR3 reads CAISESNSGRDNEQFF. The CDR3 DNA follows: TGTGCCATCAGTGAGTCGAACAGCGGGAGAGACAATGAGCAGTTCTTC.

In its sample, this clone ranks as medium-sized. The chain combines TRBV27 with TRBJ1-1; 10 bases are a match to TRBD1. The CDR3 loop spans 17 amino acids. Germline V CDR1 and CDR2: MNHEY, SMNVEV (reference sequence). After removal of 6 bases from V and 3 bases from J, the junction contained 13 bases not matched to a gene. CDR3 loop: CASSIDRGPLLYTEAFF. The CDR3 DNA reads TGTGCCAGCAGCATAGACAGGGGGCCGCTTCTTTACACTGAAGCTTTCTTT.